This T cell receptor (beta chain) was sequenced during a study of CD8 T cells in ankylosing spondylitis. Study results and limitations: For ankylosing spondylitis blood, a TCR beta motif of several highly homologous variants appeared characteristic. Earlier authors reported some of these motif variants in reactive arthritis synovial fluid and blood.

The V and J ends lost 4 bases and 2 bases respectively, with 7 bases between them. Germline values: CDR1 SGDLS, CDR2 YYNGEE. This CDR3 contains 13 residues. Libraries of TCR beta came from quantitative 5'-RACE with molecular barcodes. MiXCR was run by TCRdb on the 5' RACE reads, yielding one entry per CDR3 protein. This repertoire shows approximately 350,000 distinct CDR3 sequences, 20% to 25% found once; its top ten account for around 14%. This clonotype showed up just a few times. Its antigen is not identified. The TCR comes from a male donor with ankylosing spondylitis or in good health (not recorded which). The sequencing sample was made of blood, either unsorted or a sorted T cell fraction (not recorded which). The chain carries TRBV9 and TRBJ2-1; D gene uncertain. CDR3 loop: CASSSGTYNEQFF. The CDR3 DNA is TGTGCCAGCAGCTCGGGCACCTACAATGAGCAGTTCTTC.